Shown below are 20 T cell receptor beta chains from a single sample sequenced in a study of a mutant IDH1 vaccine in newly diagnosed glioma (dated by TCRdb to the early 2020s). What these receptors recognize is not known. Sample time point, as interpreted from the label and publication: week 23, last vaccination. Each vaccine dose was 300 ug of a 20-mer mutant IDH1 peptide in Montanide, given subcutaneously with topical imiquimod. Library construction relied on the immunoSEQ multiplex PCR assay. Entries here come from immuneACCESS through TCRdb and include only in-frame sequences with V and J called. Some clones fail to appear in such tables; in the studies checked, an unresolved V gene covers under half of the shortfall, and the cause of the remainder is unknown. In all, the sample holds about 44,000 clones, and more than 85% of those were seen once. The ten largest clones capture 3.9% of the sample.

The starting material was PBMCs, obtained from a glioma patient whose treatment included an IDH1 peptide vaccine. These receptors all stem from a man aged 50-59 years with glioma.

This chain links TRBV9 with TRBJ1-1, with D uncertain. Germline V gives CDR1 SGDLS, CDR2 YYNGEE. The CDR3 has 15 residues. Trimming removed 0 bases from V and 1 base from J, with 10 bases in between. CDR3 loop: CASSVGVGRNTEAFF. The CDR3 coding sequence is TGTGCCAGCAGCGTAGGAGTGGGGAGGAACACTGAAGCTTTCTTT.

Here the CDR3 reads CASKMTDSTTQYF. The CDR3 bases are TGTGCCAGCAAGATGACAGACAGCACGACCCAGTACTTC. The chain recombines TRBV27 with TRBJ2-5, with TRBD1 as a possible D gene (5 bases). V lost 7 bases and J 7 bases, leaving 16 bases between the germline ends. CDR1 MNHEY and CDR2 SMNVEV come from the germline V gene (reference sequence). The CDR3 is made up of 13 amino acids.

This chain joins TRBV19 and TRBJ2-1; 9 bases agree with TRBD2. CDR3 length: 13 amino acids. Germline CDR1 LNHDA, CDR2 SQIVND (reference sequence). The V and J ends lost 7 bases and 7 bases, in that order; junction bases with no gene match: 5. This chain's CDR3 is CASTRGGVNEQFF. The CDR3 nucleotides are TGTGCCAGTACCCGCGGGGGGGTGAATGAGCAGTTCTTC.

The chain is built from TRBV10-2 and TRBJ2-5; 7 positions match TRBD1. This CDR3 is 14 amino acids long. Germline CDR1 is WSHSY and CDR2 is SAAADI. Trimming at V came to 8 bases and at J to 5 bases, leaving 11 bases not matched to a gene. The CDR3 sequence is CASQETGYWETQYF. The CDR3 DNA reads TGCGCCAGCCAGGAGACAGGGTATTGGGAGACCCAGTACTTC.

CDR3 in DNA: TGTGCCAGCAGTCAAGAGAGGACAGGAGGTCATGGCTACACCTTC. This encodes CASSQERTGGHGYTF. The chain has TRBV6-6 and TRBJ1-2; the match to TRBD1 covers 7 bases. Germline-derived CDR1 and CDR2 are MNHNY and SVGAGI (reference sequence). The CDR3 is 15 residues long. V was clipped by 5 bases and J by 6 bases; unmatched bases: 12.

V and J are TRBV4-2 and TRBJ2-3, with no clear D. The CDR3 spans 13 residues. Trimming stripped 4 bases from V and 2 bases from J, with 7 bases between. Germline V gene data show CDR1 as LGHNA and CDR2 as YNFKEQ. The CDR3 region has the DNA TGTGCCAGCAGCCCGTTAAACACAGATACGCAGTATTTT. Protein sequence: CASSPLNTDTQYF.

This chain joins TRBV4-3 and TRBJ1-4; perhaps TRBD1 as D (5 bases). V was cut by 8 bases and J by 4 bases, with 11 bases left in between. Germline V gene data show CDR1 as LGHNA and CDR2 as YSLEER. The CDR3 is 13 residues long. The DNA for the CDR3 is TGCGCCAGCTGCCGGGACGTTAATGAAAAACTGTTTTTT. It yields the protein CASCRDVNEKLFF.

This clone was seen a single time. The rearrangement uses TRBV7-6 and TRBJ2-3, with TRBD2 identical over 14 bases. CDR1 and CDR2 from the germline V gene are SGHVS and FNYEAQ. Trimming removed 5 bases from V and 3 bases from J; junction bases left unmatched: 4. This CDR3 region has 16 residues. This CDR3 reads CASSNRTSGRTDTQYF. DNA of the CDR3: TGTGCCAGCAGCAATCGGACTAGCGGGAGGACAGATACGCAGTATTTT.

This clone was detected once. The chain recombines TRBV9 with TRBJ2-7; TRBD1 aligns across 9 bases. Germline loops: CDR1 SGDLS, CDR2 YYNGEE. The CDR3 is 13 residues long. V shed 7 bases and J 7 bases; nucleotides not matched to a gene: 9. CDR3 DNA: TGTGCCAGCGGCGGGACAGGGTTCCAGGAGCAGTACTTC. Translation gives CASGGTGFQEQYF.

The table lists this clone with a count of one. The chain combines TRBV30 with TRBJ2-1, with D unclear. Germline lookup yields CDR1 GTSNPN and CDR2 SVGIG (reference sequence). The CDR3 has 11 amino acids. V dropped 8 bases and J dropped 4 bases, with 9 bases sitting between them. CDR3 residues: CAIRNYNEQFF. Here the CDR3 DNA reads TGTGCCATCCGAAATTACAATGAGCAGTTCTTC.

The chain combines TRBV5-5 with TRBJ1-2; no clear D gene. The CDR3 loop spans 12 amino acids. Germline CDR1 and CDR2: SGHKS and YYEKEE (reference sequence). The V gene lost 5 bases and the J gene lost 6 bases, with 11 bases spanning the gap. CDR3 in amino acids: CASSWLQDGYTF. The CDR3 nucleotides read TGTGCCAGCAGTTGGCTTCAGGATGGCTACACCTTC.

This clone was observed a handful of times. V is TRBV6-5 and J is TRBJ1-1, with D tentatively TRBD1 (5 bases). Trimming removed 2 bases from V and 10 bases from J, with 8 bases in between. The CDR3 is 11 amino acids. Germline CDR1 reads MNHEY; CDR2 reads SVGAGI. DNA of the CDR3: TGTGCCAGCAGTTACGGGACCGCAGCTTTCTTT. It codes for CASSYGTAAFF.

This rearrangement joins TRBV4-2 to TRBJ1-2, with a possible D match to TRBD1 (5 bases). The CDR3 length is 15 residues. Trimming took off 0 bases at V and 2 bases at J, with 10 bases between the two ends. Germline V gene data show CDR1 as LGHNA and CDR2 as YNFKEQ. The CDR3 protein is CASSQEGAGNYGYTF. The CDR3 nucleotides read TGTGCCAGCAGCCAAGAAGGGGCAGGGAACTATGGCTACACCTTC.

V gene TRBV7-6 combines with J gene TRBJ2-5; D call uncertain. V was cut by 5 bases and J by 3 bases, with 13 bases left in between. This CDR3 comprises 14 residues. CDR1 and CDR2 from the germline V gene are SGHVS and FNYEAQ. CDR3 nucleotide sequence: TGTGCCAGCAGCCTTCTAGGAACAGAAGAGACCCAGTACTTC. Its protein product is CASSLLGTEETQYF.

The V gene is TRBV2, the J gene TRBJ1-1; TRBD1 matches 8 bases. Trimming took 6 bases from V and 1 from J; bases not matched to a gene: 7. The CDR3 has 15 amino acids. Germline CDR1 and CDR2: SNHLY and FYNNEI. The CDR3, as DNA: TGTGCCAGCAGCAGAGACAGGGGCGAGAACACTGAAGCTTTCTTT. It codes for CASSRDRGENTEAFF.

The J gene is TRBJ2-7, the V gene TRBV29-1; 9 bases match TRBD1. The germline V gene has CDR1 SQVTM and CDR2 ANQGSEA. The length of the CDR3 is 18 residues. Trimming cost V 0 bases and J 2 bases; bases outside gene matches: 14. This CDR3 reads CSVEEKGSRTGEPYEQYF. CDR3 DNA sequence: TGCAGCGTTGAAGAAAAGGGCTCGCGGACAGGGGAACCCTACGAGCAGTACTTC.

This clone was found once. The rearrangement links TRBV30 to TRBJ1-6; TRBD1 agrees at 9 bases. The V gene's germline CDR1 is GTSNPN and CDR2 SVGIG (reference sequence). This CDR3 spans 16 amino acids. J gave up 7 bases and V 2 bases, and 9 bases lay outside the gene matches. CDR3 coding DNA: TGTGCCTGGAGTTTGGTTAGACAGGGGGAGAATTCACCCCTCCACTTT. Amino acids: CAWSLVRQGENSPLHF.

This chain joins TRBV19 and TRBJ1-5; no firm D call. There are 15 residues in the CDR3. Germline values: CDR1 LNHDA, CDR2 SQIVND (reference sequence). V lost 6 bases, J lost 2 bases, and 14 bases lay in between. Here the CDR3 DNA reads TGTGCCAGTAGCCCCGTAATGGGAGGCAATCAGCCCCAGCATTTT. It is translated as CASSPVMGGNQPQHF.

The genes are TRBV2 and TRBJ2-2; 9 nucleotides line up with TRBD1. CDR1 is SNHLY, CDR2 FYNNEI, per germline. V shed 6 bases, J shed 7 bases, and the junction held 6 bases outside the gene matches. There are 14 residues in the CDR3. CDR3 sequence (DNA): TGTGCCAGCAGGGGACAGGGACCCATCGGGGAGCTGTTTTTT. Translation: CASRGQGPIGELFF.

V and J are TRBV5-4 and TRBJ2-6; unclear D gene. CDR1 SGHNT and CDR2 YYREEE come from the germline V gene (reference sequence). V shed 4 bases and J shed 2 bases, with 7 bases lying between them. There are 14 residues in the CDR3. The CDR3 DNA sequence: TGTGCCAGCAGCGTAGACCCTGGGGCCAACGTCCTGACTTTC. Its protein product is CASSVDPGANVLTF.